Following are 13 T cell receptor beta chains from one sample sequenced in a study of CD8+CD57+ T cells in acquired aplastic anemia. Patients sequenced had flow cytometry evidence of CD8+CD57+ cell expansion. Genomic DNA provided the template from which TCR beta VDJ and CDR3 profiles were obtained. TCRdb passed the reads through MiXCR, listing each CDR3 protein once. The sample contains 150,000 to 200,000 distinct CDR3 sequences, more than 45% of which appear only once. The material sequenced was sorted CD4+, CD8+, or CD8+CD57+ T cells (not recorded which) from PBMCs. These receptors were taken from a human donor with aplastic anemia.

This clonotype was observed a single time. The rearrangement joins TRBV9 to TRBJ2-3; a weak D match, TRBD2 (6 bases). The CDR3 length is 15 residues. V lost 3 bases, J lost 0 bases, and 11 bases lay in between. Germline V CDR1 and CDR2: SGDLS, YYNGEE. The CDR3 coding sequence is TGTGCCAGCAGCGGCCTTGGGACTAGCACAGATACGCAGTATTTT. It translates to CASSGLGTSTDTQYF.

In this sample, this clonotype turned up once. Here the CDR3 DNA reads TGTGCCAGCAGTTTGGAGAGGGGGAACACCATATATTTT. Protein: CASSLERGNTIYF. The chain recombines TRBV2 with TRBJ1-3; weak D call: TRBD1 (6 bases). The CDR3 is 13 residues long. From germline, CDR1 is SNHLY and CDR2 FYNNEI. Trimming took 5 bases from V and 7 from J, leaving 12 bases between them.

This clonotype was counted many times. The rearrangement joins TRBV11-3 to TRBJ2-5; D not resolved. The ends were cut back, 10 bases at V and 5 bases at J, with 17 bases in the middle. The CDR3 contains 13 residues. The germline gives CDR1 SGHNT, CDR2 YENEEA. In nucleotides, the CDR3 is TGTGCCACCAGTCGTTTACCGGTGGAGACCCAGTACTTC. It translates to CATSRLPVETQYF.

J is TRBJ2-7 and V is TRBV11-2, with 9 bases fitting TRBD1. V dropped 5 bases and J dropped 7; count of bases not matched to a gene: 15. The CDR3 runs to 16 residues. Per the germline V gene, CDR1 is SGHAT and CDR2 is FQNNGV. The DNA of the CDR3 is TGTGCCAGCAGCCCCCACCGGGACAGGGCTATTGGGGAGCAGTACTTC. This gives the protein CASSPHRDRAIGEQYF. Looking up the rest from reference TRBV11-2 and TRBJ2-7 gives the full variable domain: EAGVAQSPRYKIIEKRQSVAFWCNPISGHATLYWYQQILGQGPKLLIQFQNNGVVDDSQLPKDRFSAERLKGVDSTLKIQPAKLEDSAVYLCASSPHRDRAIGEQYFGPGTRLTVT.

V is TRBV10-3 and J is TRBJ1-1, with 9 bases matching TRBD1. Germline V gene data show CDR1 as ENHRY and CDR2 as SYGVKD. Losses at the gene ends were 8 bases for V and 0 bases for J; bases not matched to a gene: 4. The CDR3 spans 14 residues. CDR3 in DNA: TGTGCCATCGGACAGGGGATGATGAACACTGAAGCTTTCTTT. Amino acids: CAIGQGMMNTEAFF.

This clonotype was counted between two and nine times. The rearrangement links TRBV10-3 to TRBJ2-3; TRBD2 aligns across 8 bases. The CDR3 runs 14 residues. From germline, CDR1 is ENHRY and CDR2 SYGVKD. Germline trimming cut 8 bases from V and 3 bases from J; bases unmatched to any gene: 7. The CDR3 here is CAIGWVAGTDTQYF. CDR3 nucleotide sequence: TGTGCCATCGGTTGGGTAGCGGGGACAGATACGCAGTATTTT.

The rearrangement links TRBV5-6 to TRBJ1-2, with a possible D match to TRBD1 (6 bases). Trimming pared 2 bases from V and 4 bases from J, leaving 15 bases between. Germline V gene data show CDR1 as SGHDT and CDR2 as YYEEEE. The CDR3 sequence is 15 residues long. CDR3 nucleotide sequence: TGTGCCAGCAGCTTAAGTATGGACAGCATCTATGGCTACACCTTC. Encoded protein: CASSLSMDSIYGYTF.

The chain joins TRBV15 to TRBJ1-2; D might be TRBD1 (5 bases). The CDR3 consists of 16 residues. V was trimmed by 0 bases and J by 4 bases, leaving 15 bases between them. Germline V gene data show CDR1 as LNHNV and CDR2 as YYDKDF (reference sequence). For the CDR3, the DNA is TGTGCCACCAGCAGAGATAGATCGGAGGGGATCTATGGCTACACCTTC. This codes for CATSRDRSEGIYGYTF.

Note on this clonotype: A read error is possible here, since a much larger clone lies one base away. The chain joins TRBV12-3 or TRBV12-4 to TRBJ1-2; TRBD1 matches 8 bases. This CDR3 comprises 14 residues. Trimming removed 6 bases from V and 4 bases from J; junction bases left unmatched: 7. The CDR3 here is CASRLQGDIYGYTF. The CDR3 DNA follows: TGTGCCAGCAGGTTACAGGGGGATATCTATGGCTACACCTTC.

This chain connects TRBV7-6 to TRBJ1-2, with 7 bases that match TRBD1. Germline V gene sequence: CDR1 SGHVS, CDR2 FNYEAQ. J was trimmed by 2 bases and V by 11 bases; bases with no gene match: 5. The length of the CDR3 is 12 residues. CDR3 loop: CAVRQGNYGYTF. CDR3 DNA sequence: TGTGCCGTCAGACAGGGCAACTATGGCTACACCTTC.

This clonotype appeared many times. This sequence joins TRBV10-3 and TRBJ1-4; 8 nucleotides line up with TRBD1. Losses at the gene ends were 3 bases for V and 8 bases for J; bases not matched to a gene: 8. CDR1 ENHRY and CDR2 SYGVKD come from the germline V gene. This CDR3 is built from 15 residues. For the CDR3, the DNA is TGTGCCATCAGTGACCGCGACAGGGGAGGGGAAAAACTGTTTTTT. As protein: CAISDRDRGGEKLFF.

CDR3 residues: CASSPRSVYNEQFF. The CDR3 coding sequence is TGTGCCAGTAGTCCCAGGTCCGTCTACAATGAGCAGTTCTTC. The chain joins TRBV19 to TRBJ2-1; D is unclear. V lost 5 bases and J lost 3, with 11 bases in between. Germline loops: CDR1 LNHDA, CDR2 SQIVND (reference sequence). There are 14 residues in the CDR3.

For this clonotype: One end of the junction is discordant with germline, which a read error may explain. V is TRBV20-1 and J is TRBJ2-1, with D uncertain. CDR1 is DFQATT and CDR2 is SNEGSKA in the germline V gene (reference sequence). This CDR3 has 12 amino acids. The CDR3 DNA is TGCAGTGCTAGGGTCCGCGTGAATGAGCAGCTCTTC. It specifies CSARVRVNEQLF.